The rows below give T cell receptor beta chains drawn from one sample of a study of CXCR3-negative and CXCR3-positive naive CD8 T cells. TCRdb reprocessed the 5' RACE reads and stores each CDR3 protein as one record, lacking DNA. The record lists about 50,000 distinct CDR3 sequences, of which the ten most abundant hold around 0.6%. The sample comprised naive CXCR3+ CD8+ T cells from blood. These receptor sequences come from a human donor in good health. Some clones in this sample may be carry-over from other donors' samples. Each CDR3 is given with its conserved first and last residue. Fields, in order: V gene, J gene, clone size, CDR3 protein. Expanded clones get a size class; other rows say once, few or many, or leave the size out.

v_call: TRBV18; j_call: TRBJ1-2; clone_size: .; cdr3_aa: CASSPPAGSNYGYTF
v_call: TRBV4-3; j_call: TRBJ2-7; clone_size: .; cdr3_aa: CASSQVVTSSYEQYF
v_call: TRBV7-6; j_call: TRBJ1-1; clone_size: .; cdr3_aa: CASSHGRGGDTEAFF
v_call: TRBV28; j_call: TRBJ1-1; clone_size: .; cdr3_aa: CASSSETGGFVEAFF
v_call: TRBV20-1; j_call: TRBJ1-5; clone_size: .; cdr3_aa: CSASDGIQPQHF
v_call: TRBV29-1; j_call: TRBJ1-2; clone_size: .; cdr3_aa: CSVVSGGGGAYYGYTF
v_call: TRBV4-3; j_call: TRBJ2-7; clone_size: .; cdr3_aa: CASSQDRGLRREQYF
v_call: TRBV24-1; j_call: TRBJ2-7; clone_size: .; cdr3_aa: CATSNGAGYEQYF
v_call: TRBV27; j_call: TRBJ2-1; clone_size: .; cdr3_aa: CASSLRTSYNEQFF
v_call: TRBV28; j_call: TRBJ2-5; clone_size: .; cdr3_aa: CASMAALAGGEETQYF
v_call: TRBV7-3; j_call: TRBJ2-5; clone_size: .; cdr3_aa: CASSPTGAGAGETQYF
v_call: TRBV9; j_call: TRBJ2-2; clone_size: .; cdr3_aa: CASSPYTNTGELFF
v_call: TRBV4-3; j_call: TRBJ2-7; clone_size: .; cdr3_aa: CASSQDYVSNYEQYF
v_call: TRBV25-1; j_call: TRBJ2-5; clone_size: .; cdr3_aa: CASSEGQREETQYF
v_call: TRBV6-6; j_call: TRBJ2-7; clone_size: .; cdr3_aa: CASSYSGAGSEQYF
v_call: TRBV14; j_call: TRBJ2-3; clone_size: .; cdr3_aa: CASSRRTGFGADTQYF
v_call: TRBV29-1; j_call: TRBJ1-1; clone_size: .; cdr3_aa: CSVGQENTEAFF
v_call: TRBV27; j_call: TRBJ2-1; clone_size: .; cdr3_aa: CTSSLSGMDNEQFF
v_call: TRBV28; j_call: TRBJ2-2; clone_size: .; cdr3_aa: CASTLGYEGVGAGELFF
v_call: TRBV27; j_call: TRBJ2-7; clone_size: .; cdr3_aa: CASSFGQGLTGEQYF
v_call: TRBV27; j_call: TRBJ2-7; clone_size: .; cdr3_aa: CASSFRAGSYEQYF
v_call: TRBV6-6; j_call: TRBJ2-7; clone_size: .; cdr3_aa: CACSSSPGLALEQYF
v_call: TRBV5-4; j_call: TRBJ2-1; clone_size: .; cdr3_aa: CASSPFRTYNEQFF
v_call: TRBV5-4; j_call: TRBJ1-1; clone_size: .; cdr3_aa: CASTTGENTEAFF
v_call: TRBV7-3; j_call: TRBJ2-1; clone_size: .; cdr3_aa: CASSNDRDEQFF
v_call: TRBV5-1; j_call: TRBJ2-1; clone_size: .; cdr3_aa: CASSFGGNEQFF
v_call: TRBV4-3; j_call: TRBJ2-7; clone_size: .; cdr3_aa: CASSQHPTVGVADYEQYF
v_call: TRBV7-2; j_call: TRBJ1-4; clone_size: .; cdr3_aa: CASSLLGGGEKLFF
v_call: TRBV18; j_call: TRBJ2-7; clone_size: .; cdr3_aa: CASSLGQGAHNEQYF
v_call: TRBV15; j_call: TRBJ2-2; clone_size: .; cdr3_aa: CATSERSGELFF
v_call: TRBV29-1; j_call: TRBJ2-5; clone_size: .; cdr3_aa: CSVSADQETQYF
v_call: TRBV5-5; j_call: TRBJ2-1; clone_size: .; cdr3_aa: CASSQVQTGIPSSYNEQFF
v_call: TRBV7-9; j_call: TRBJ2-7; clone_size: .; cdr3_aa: CAAGDISYEQYF
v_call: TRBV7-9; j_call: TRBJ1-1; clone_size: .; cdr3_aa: CASSNQENTEAFF
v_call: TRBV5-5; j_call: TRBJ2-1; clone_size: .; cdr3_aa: CASSGPGLAGAYEQFF
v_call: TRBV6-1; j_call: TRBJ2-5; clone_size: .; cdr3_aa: CASSEVGGRETQYF
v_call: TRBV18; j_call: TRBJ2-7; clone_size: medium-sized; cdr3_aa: CASSPFDRVWYEQYF
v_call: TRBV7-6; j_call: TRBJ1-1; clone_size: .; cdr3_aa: CASSWEQGALGEAFF
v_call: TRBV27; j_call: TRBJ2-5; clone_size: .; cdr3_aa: CASSPWDRVQETQYF
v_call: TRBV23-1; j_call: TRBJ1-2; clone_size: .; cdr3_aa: CASRGNYGYTF
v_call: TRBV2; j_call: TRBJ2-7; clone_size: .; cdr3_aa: CASSPPYEQYF
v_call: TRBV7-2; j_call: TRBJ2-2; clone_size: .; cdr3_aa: CASSFTGDTGELFF
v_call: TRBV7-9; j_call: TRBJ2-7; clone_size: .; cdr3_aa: CASSLGRGQDYEQYF
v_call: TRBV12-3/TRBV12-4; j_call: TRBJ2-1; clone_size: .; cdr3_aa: CASSLAHAGTRVF
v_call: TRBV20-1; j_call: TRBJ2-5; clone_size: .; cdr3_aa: CSATTVLQETQYF
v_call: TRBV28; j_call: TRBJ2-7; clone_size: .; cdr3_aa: CASSSSPEGEQYF
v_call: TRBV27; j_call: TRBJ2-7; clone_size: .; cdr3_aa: CASRTDSYEQYF
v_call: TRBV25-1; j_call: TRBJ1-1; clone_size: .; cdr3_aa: CASSEWGREAFF
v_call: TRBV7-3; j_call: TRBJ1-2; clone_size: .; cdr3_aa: CASSLTGTGTETNYGYTF
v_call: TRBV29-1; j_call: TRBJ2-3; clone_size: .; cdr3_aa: CSAGDPIGADTQYF
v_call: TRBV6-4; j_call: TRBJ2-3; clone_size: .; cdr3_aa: CASSDVGGKGSDTQYF
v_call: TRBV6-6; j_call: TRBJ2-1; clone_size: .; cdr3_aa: CALASDYNEQFF